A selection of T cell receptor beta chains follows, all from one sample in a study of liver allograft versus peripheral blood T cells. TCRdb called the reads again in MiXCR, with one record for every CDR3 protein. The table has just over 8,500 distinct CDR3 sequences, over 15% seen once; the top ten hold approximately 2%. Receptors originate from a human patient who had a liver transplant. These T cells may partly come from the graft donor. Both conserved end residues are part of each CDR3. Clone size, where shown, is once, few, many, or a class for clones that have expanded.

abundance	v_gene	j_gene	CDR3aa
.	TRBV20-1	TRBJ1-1	CSASDQGGTEAFF
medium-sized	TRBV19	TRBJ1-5	CASSMSQGSNQPQHF
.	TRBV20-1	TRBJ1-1	CSGKGDTEAFF
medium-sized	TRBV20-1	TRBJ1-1	CSADRQGMNTEAFF
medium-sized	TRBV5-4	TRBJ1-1	CASSLGGQGTTEAFF
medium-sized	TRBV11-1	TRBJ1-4	CASSSSTGPPVEKLFF
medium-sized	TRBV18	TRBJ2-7	CASSPGNPYEQYF
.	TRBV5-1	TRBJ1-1	CASSLTGTEGTEAFF
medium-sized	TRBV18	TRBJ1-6	CASSPGNSPLHF
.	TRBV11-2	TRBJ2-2	CASSFRGALGSHTGELFF
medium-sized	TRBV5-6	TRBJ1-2	CASSLYRPLNYGYTF
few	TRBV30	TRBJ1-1	CAWARRLNTEAFF
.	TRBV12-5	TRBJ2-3	CASGASNTNTQYF
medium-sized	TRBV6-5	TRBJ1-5	CASSYGWGQPQHF
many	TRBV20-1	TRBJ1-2	CSASDPQGLVDYGYTF
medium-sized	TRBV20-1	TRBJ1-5	CSARVKPGQGQPQHF
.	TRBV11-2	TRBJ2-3	CASSRTPDTQYF